The 26 T cell receptor beta chains below come from one sample, sequenced in a study of shared clonotypes between healthy human individuals. Sequenced by immunoSEQ multiplex PCR; TCRdb stores in-frame clones only, minus some. The data hold 2 million to 2.5 million clones, with around 93% observed a single time. Input material: naive CD4+ T cells from PBMCs. The subset was: CD45RA+ positively selected. These receptors originate from a man between 18 and 29 years old in good health. Some clones in this sample may be carry-over from other donors' samples.

The chain combines TRBV5-1 with TRBJ1-1; D is possibly TRBD1 (6 bases). The CDR3 sequence is 17 residues long. Germline lookup yields CDR1 SGHRS and CDR2 YFSETQ. Deletions cut 4 bases from V and 5 bases from J, with 24 bases between. The CDR3 DNA reads TGCGCCAGCAGCCCCCTCGACCGGGGCAGGGGTAATACTGAAGCTTTCTTT. Amino acids: CASSPLDRGRGNTEAFF. Combining the CDR3 with reference TRBV5-1 and TRBJ1-1 gives the whole variable domain KAGVTQTPRYLIKTRGQQVTLSCSPISGHRSVSWYQQTPGQGLQFLFEYFSETQRNKGNFPGRFSGRQFSNSRSEMNVSTLELGDSALYLCASSPLDRGRGNTEAFFGQGTRLTVV.

The V gene is TRBV28, the J gene TRBJ1-2; TRBD1 is a possible D gene (5 bases). The germline V gene encodes CDR1 MDHEN and CDR2 SYDVKM. The V gene lost 2 bases and the J gene lost 8 bases, with 12 bases spanning the gap. This CDR3 contains 13 residues. The CDR3 sequence is CASSLRQDTGYTF. The CDR3, as DNA: TGTGCCAGCAGTTTACGTCAGGACACAGGCTACACCTTC.

This chain connects TRBV4-1 to TRBJ1-1, with D unclear. Trimming pared 9 bases from V and 1 base from J, leaving 18 bases between. This CDR3 comprises 15 residues. Germline assignment: CDR1 MGHRA and CDR2 YSYEKL. CDR3 coding DNA: TGCGCCAGTGCGGGGTATGGTCGGACGAACACTGAAGCTTTCTTT. As protein: CASAGYGRTNTEAFF.

This chain joins TRBV7-9 and TRBJ2-2; the D gene is possibly TRBD2 (6 bases). Per germline, CDR1 SEHNR and CDR2 FQNEAQ (reference sequence). V gave up 7 bases and J gave up 7 bases, with 22 bases separating them. The length of the CDR3 is 16 residues. The CDR3 region is CASNTAGTGNGGELFF. The DNA for the CDR3 is TGTGCCAGCAACACCGCCGGGACTGGGAACGGCGGGGAGCTGTTTTTT.

The chain couples TRBV28 to TRBJ1-2; perhaps TRBD1 as D (6 bases). The CDR3 length is 13 residues. Trimming removed 6 bases at V and 6 bases at J, with 14 bases between. Per the germline V gene, CDR1 is MDHEN and CDR2 is SYDVKM. For the CDR3, the DNA is TGTGCCAGCAGCCCTACAGGGACTGATGGCTACACCTTC. This gives the protein CASSPTGTDGYTF.

The chain carries TRBV11-2 and TRBJ2-5, with 9 bases that match TRBD1. J was trimmed by 3 bases and V by 5 bases; bases with no gene match: 1. Germline V CDR1 and CDR2: SGHAT, FQNNGV. The CDR3 covers 13 residues. This CDR3 is CASSRDREETQYF. The CDR3 bases are TGTGCCAGCAGCCGGGACAGGGAAGAGACCCAGTACTTC.

Worth noting for this clone: Other DNA sequences in the sample encode the same CDR3. V is TRBV20-1 and J is TRBJ2-7, with D perhaps TRBD1 (6 bases). The V end lost 6 bases, the J end lost 5 bases, and 11 bases lay between the germline ends. Germline CDR1 DFQATT, CDR2 SNEGSKA (reference sequence). The CDR3 is 11 residues long. CDR3 nucleotide sequence: TGCAGTGCAAACAGGGCCGACGAGCAGTACTTC. This translates into CSANRADEQYF.

The rearrangement joins TRBV5-1 to TRBJ2-3; 9 nucleotides line up with TRBD1. V was clipped by 2 bases and J by 4 bases; unmatched bases: 5. The CDR3 runs to 15 residues. Germline V gene data show CDR1 as SGHRS and CDR2 as YFSETQ. CDR3 nucleotides: TGCGCCAGCAGCTTAGGGGACAGGGTTGCAGATACGCAGTATTTT. Amino acid sequence: CASSLGDRVADTQYF. The variable domain in full, completed from reference TRBV5-1 and TRBJ2-3, reads KAGVTQTPRYLIKTRGQQVTLSCSPISGHRSVSWYQQTPGQGLQFLFEYFSETQRNKGNFPGRFSGRQFSNSRSEMNVSTLELGDSALYLCASSLGDRVADTQYFGPGTRLTVL.

A word on this clone: In the same sample, other DNA sequences code for this CDR3. V and J are TRBV5-4 and TRBJ1-1; D gene uncertain. Germline V gene sequence: CDR1 SGHNT, CDR2 YYREEE (reference sequence). V lost 4 bases and J 5 bases, leaving 12 bases between the germline ends. CDR3 length: 13 residues. The CDR3 spells CASSGRGNTEAFF. DNA of the CDR3: TGTGCCAGCAGCGGGCGGGGAAATACTGAAGCTTTCTTT.

This sequence joins TRBV7-3 and TRBJ2-7, with 8 bases identical to TRBD2. The CDR3 contains 16 residues. Germline V gives CDR1 SGHTA, CDR2 FQGTGA. V shed 5 bases, J shed 2 bases, and the junction held 11 bases outside the gene matches. CDR3 in DNA: TGTGCCAGCAGCCCCCGGGGGGGGGCGGGGGCCTACGAGCAGTACTTC. Its translation is CASSPRGGAGAYEQYF.

The V call is TRBV5-4, the J call TRBJ1-2; TRBD1 matches 8 bases. CDR1 SGHNT and CDR2 YYREEE come from the germline V gene (reference sequence). V lost 4 bases and J lost 4; bases outside the gene matches: 6. There are 14 residues in the CDR3. CDR3 in amino acids: CASSTGQAAYGYTF. The CDR3, as DNA: TGTGCCAGCAGCACGGGACAGGCCGCCTATGGCTACACCTTC.

This clone has just one count. The chain is built from TRBV2 and TRBJ2-7; D unresolved. V lost 2 bases and J 3 bases, leaving 8 bases between the germline ends. The CDR3 is 13 amino acids. Looked up from germline, CDR1 is SNHLY and CDR2 is FYNNEI. The CDR3 DNA reads TGTGCCAGCAGTGAAATGCGACTCTACGAGCAGTACTTC. Translating gives CASSEMRLYEQYF. Filled out from reference TRBV2 and TRBJ2-7, the complete variable domain reads EPEVTQTPSHQVTQMGQEVILRCVPISNHLYFYWYRQILGQKVEFLVSFYNNEISEKSEIFDDQFSVERPDGSNFTLKIRSTKLEDSAMYFCASSEMRLYEQYFGPGTRLTVT.

The chain combines TRBV2 with TRBJ1-3; D gene ambiguous. Per the germline V gene, CDR1 is SNHLY and CDR2 is FYNNEI. V lost 7 bases and J 3 bases, leaving 10 bases between the germline ends. The CDR3 is made up of 13 amino acids. The CDR3 loop is CASNSDGGNTIYF. The CDR3 nucleotides are TGTGCCAGCAACTCGGACGGTGGAAACACCATATATTTT.

A word on this clone: Distinct nucleotide sequences in the sample also encode this CDR3. The J gene is TRBJ2-2, the V gene TRBV4-1, with D possibly TRBD2 on 6 matching bases. Germline CDR1 reads MGHRA; CDR2 reads YSYEKL. Trimming stripped 2 bases from V and 8 bases from J, with 21 bases between. The CDR3 sequence is 17 residues long. CDR3 sequence: CASSQSTSRRATGELFF. For the CDR3, the DNA is TGCGCCAGCAGCCAATCAACTAGCCGGCGAGCCACTGGGGAGCTGTTTTTT.

The chain employs TRBV28 and TRBJ1-2; a weak D match, TRBD1 (6 bases). Trimming took 4 bases from V and 8 from J, leaving 11 bases between them. The CDR3 is 12 amino acids. Germline-derived CDR1 and CDR2 are MDHEN and SYDVKM. The CDR3 spells CASSWDIGGYTF. CDR3 DNA: TGTGCCAGCAGTTGGGACATAGGAGGCTACACCTTC.

The chain carries TRBV9 and TRBJ2-3; possibly TRBD1 or TRBD2 for D (6 bases each). The CDR3 runs to 15 residues. V was shortened by 0 bases and J by 7 bases, with 15 bases between the two germline ends. The germline V gene has CDR1 SGDLS and CDR2 YYNGEE. CDR3 DNA sequence: TGTGCCAGCAGCGTAGCGGGGGCCCCTATGAATACGCAGTATTTT. Amino acid sequence: CASSVAGAPMNTQYF.

V and J are TRBV5-4 and TRBJ2-3; 9 bases match TRBD2. The V segment lost 4 bases and the J segment 0 bases; nucleotides outside the gene matches: 12. Per germline, CDR1 SGHNT and CDR2 YYREEE (reference sequence). The CDR3 contains 18 residues. This chain's CDR3 is CASSTNSGSALSTDTQYF. The CDR3 coding sequence is TGTGCCAGCAGCACAAATAGCGGGAGCGCTCTAAGCACAGATACGCAGTATTTT. Using reference TRBV5-4 and TRBJ2-3 for the parts outside the CDR3, the full variable domain is ETGVTQSPTHLIKTRGQQVTLRCSSQSGHNTVSWYQQALGQGPQFIFQYYREEENGRGNFPPRFSGLQFPNYSSELNVNALELDDSALYLCASSTNSGSALSTDTQYFGPGTRLTVL.

The gene calls are TRBV19 and TRBJ1-1, with 7 bases that match TRBD1. Trimming took 4 bases from V and 4 from J; bases not matched to a gene: 12. Germline V gives CDR1 LNHDA, CDR2 SQIVND (reference sequence). The CDR3 length is 16 residues. The CDR3, as DNA: TGTGCCAGTAGTACCCGACAGGGTGTGGGTAGCACTGAAGCTTTCTTT. Its protein product is CASSTRQGVGSTEAFF.

CDR3 amino acids: CASSFGGLAGASYEQYF. For the CDR3, the DNA is TGCGCCAGCAGCTTCGGCGGACTAGCGGGAGCCTCCTACGAGCAGTACTTC. V gene TRBV5-1 combines with J gene TRBJ2-7, with TRBD2 matching over 13 bases. The CDR3 has 17 residues. Germline loops: CDR1 SGHRS, CDR2 YFSETQ. The J segment lost 0 bases and the V segment lost 2 bases, leaving 5 bases of the junction unmatched.

This clone was seen only a few times. This chain uses TRBV7-2 with TRBJ1-5; no clear D gene. V lost 0 bases to trimming and J lost 11 bases, with 11 bases between them. In germline, CDR1 is SGHTA, CDR2 FQGNSA. This CDR3 is 13 amino acids long. The CDR3 DNA reads as TGTGCCAGCAGCTTAGCAGACCGGAGGGCCCAGCATTTT. It translates to CASSLADRRAQHF.

The V gene is TRBV27, the J gene TRBJ1-4; no reliable D call. The CDR3 extends over 16 amino acids. In germline, CDR1 is MNHEY, CDR2 SMNVEV (reference sequence). CDR3: CSSSRRAPATNEKLFF. The CDR3 DNA reads as TGTTCGTCCTCAAGGAGGGCCCCCGCAACTAATGAAAAACTGTTTTTT.

The J gene is TRBJ2-3, the V gene TRBV28; 7 bases map to TRBD2. V was clipped by 5 bases and J by 2 bases; unmatched bases: 10. The germline gives CDR1 MDHEN, CDR2 SYDVKM. This CDR3 is built from 16 residues. DNA for the CDR3: TGTGCCAGCAGTGCCGGGGGGAGGCGGCCCACAGATACGCAGTATTTT. Amino acids: CASSAGGRRPTDTQYF.

The rearrangement joins TRBV10-1 to TRBJ2-2, with 14 bases matching TRBD2. Unmatched junction bases numbered 3, after V lost 0 bases and J lost 6 bases. Germline CDR1 WNHNN, CDR2 SYGVQD (reference sequence). The CDR3 sequence is 17 residues long. The CDR3 here is CASSESTSGREAGELFF. Written as DNA, the CDR3 is TGCGCCAGCAGTGAGTCGACTAGCGGGAGGGAGGCCGGGGAGCTGTTTTTT.

The chain links TRBV28 to TRBJ2-7; TRBD1 agrees at 8 bases. The V gene's germline CDR1 is MDHEN and CDR2 SYDVKM. CDR3 length: 11 residues. The J segment lost 11 bases and the V segment lost 5 bases, leaving 5 bases of the junction unmatched. The CDR3 is CASSGDRQEYF. The CDR3, as DNA: TGTGCCAGCAGTGGGGACAGGCAGGAGTACTTC.

The chain combines TRBV25-1 with TRBJ2-7, with TRBD1 matching over 9 bases. CDR3 length: 15 residues. CDR1 is MGHDK and CDR2 is SYGVNS in the germline V gene. V dropped 3 bases and J dropped 3; count of bases not matched to a gene: 6. CDR3 DNA: TGTGCCAGCAGTGACCCCTCGACAGGGGGCTACGAGCAGTACTTC. Translated: CASSDPSTGGYEQYF.

V gene TRBV28 combines with J gene TRBJ2-7; TRBD1 aligns across 9 bases. Losses at the gene ends were 5 bases for V and 5 bases for J; bases not matched to a gene: 10. The CDR3 runs 15 residues. Germline loops: CDR1 MDHEN, CDR2 SYDVKM. The CDR3 sequence is CASSTWGQGSHEQYF. CDR3 nucleotide sequence: TGTGCCAGCAGTACCTGGGGACAGGGCAGCCACGAGCAGTACTTC. Together with reference TRBV28 and TRBJ2-7, the CDR3 gives the full variable domain: DVKVTQSSRYLVKRTGEKVFLECVQDMDHENMFWYRQDPGLGLRLIYFSYDVKMKEKGDIPEGYSVSREKKERFSLILESASTNQTSMYLCASSTWGQGSHEQYFGPGTRLTVT.